This TCR beta chain came from a study of early T cells in non-severe SARS-CoV-2 infection. This clonotype appeared many times. TCRdb independently ran MiXCR on the 5' RACE reads; one entry per CDR3 protein. The data contain more than 35,000 distinct CDR3 sequences, approximately 10% of them seen just once; the ten biggest clones take up just over 20%. Per germline, CDR1 SGHTA and CDR2 FQGTGA. Trimming took 5 bases from V and 7 from J, leaving 15 bases between them. The CDR3 covers 14 residues. The sample was whole blood. This chain connects TRBV7-3 to TRBJ2-1; D possibly corresponds to TRBD2 (5 bases). The clonotype was recovered from an adult who was a healthcare worker with PCR-confirmed SARS-CoV-2 infection or an uninfected control (not recorded which). This chain's CDR3 is CASSPEVGVNEQFF. CDR3 coding DNA: TGTGCCAGCAGCCCAGAAGTGGGAGTGAATGAGCAGTTCTTC.